The sequence of this T cell receptor beta chain was determined in a study of T cell responses to AZD1222 COVID-19 vaccine. Assay: immunoSEQ multiplex PCR; the TCRdb copy retains only in-frame clones and omits some. The table includes more than 55,000 clones, approximately 89% detected once. The CDR3 runs to 13 residues. Germline V gene sequence: CDR1 GTSNPN, CDR2 SVGIG (reference sequence). Between the trimmed V and J ends, which lost 0 bases and 3 bases, there was a span of 8 bases. V and J are TRBV30 and TRBJ2-5; D is unresolved. Material: peripheral blood, obtained 28 days after the second AZD1222 dose. The sequence was collected from an adult who received the AZD1222 COVID-19 vaccine. The CDR3 loop reads CAWSVRIEETQYF. The CDR3 coding sequence is TGTGCCTGGAGTGTACGTATTGAAGAGACCCAGTACTTC.